A selection of T cell receptor beta chains follows, all from one sample in a study of cytomegalovirus exposure and HLA in healthy donors. The repertoire was sequenced with immunoSEQ multiplex PCR; TCRdb's copy has only in-frame clones and lacks some. This table has over 120,000 clones, more than 9.5% appearing once. Material for sequencing was PBMCs. These receptors originate from a man aged 50 or older in good health and CMV-seronegative. CDR3s include the opening cysteine and the closing phenylalanine or tryptophan. Fields, in order: clone size, D gene, V gene, J gene, CDR3 protein, CDR3 DNA. The D gene is left open where the match is weak. Clone size is given for some rows only: seen once, a few or many times, or a class if the clone is expanded.

clone size: NA
D gene: NA
V gene: TRBV20-1
J gene: TRBJ1-1
CDR3 protein: CSAEDRRVAFF
CDR3 DNA: TGCAGTGCCGAAGACAGGCGGGTAGCTTTCTTT

clone size: few
D gene: TRBD1
V gene: TRBV7-9
J gene: TRBJ1-1
CDR3 protein: CASSFGQVQTEAFF
CDR3 DNA: TGTGCCAGCAGCTTTGGACAGGTCCAGACTGAAGCTTTCTTT

clone size: few
D gene: NA
V gene: TRBV6-6
J gene: TRBJ1-2
CDR3 protein: CASSSQQGLSNTF
CDR3 DNA: TGTGCCAGCAGTTCCCAGCAGGGGCTTTCAAACACCTTC

clone size: few
D gene: NA
V gene: TRBV29-1
J gene: TRBJ2-6
CDR3 protein: CSVDQRSGANVLTF
CDR3 DNA: TGCAGCGTTGACCAGCGGTCTGGGGCCAACGTCCTGACTTTC

clone size: NA
D gene: NA
V gene: TRBV4-1
J gene: TRBJ2-6
CDR3 protein: CASSQDQTLAGANVLTF
CDR3 DNA: TGCGCCAGCAGCCAAGATCAGACACTAGCTGGGGCCAACGTCCTGACTTTC

clone size: few
D gene: NA
V gene: TRBV28
J gene: TRBJ1-1
CDR3 protein: CASLGAGGSGTEAFF
CDR3 DNA: TGTGCCAGTCTAGGGGCAGGAGGGAGCGGCACTGAAGCTTTCTTT

clone size: few
D gene: NA
V gene: TRBV15
J gene: TRBJ2-1
CDR3 protein: CATRGGGSYNEQFF
CDR3 DNA: TGTGCCACCAGAGGGGGTGGGAGCTACAATGAGCAGTTCTTC

clone size: NA
D gene: TRBD2
V gene: TRBV19
J gene: TRBJ2-1
CDR3 protein: CASNAGGYNEQFF
CDR3 DNA: TGTGCCAGTAATGCGGGAGGTTACAATGAGCAGTTCTTC

clone size: few
D gene: TRBD1
V gene: TRBV6-5
J gene: TRBJ1-2
CDR3 protein: CASSLARSDRDLGYTF
CDR3 DNA: TGTGCCAGCAGTTTGGCCAGATCGGACAGGGATTTGGGCTACACCTTC

clone size: few
D gene: TRBD2
V gene: TRBV7-2
J gene: TRBJ2-2
CDR3 protein: CASSTGLAGSGELFF
CDR3 DNA: TGTGCCAGCAGCACCGGACTAGCGGGATCCGGGGAGCTGTTTTTT

clone size: NA
D gene: TRBD2
V gene: TRBV5-4
J gene: TRBJ2-7
CDR3 protein: CASSLGGPSGKNYEQYF
CDR3 DNA: TGTGCCAGCAGCTTGGGAGGGCCTAGCGGGAAGAACTACGAGCAGTACTTC

clone size: few
D gene: NA
V gene: TRBV11-3
J gene: TRBJ2-3
CDR3 protein: CASSPGSLVGTQYF
CDR3 DNA: TGTGCCAGCAGCCCCGGGTCTTTGGTTGGTACGCAGTATTTT

clone size: NA
D gene: NA
V gene: TRBV29-1
J gene: TRBJ2-3
CDR3 protein: CSVEDGAQRTDTQYF
CDR3 DNA: TGCAGCGTTGAAGATGGGGCCCAACGGACGGATACGCAGTATTTT

clone size: NA
D gene: NA
V gene: TRBV7-9
J gene: TRBJ1-1
CDR3 protein: CASIRTANTEAFF
CDR3 DNA: TGTGCCAGCATAAGGACAGCGAACACTGAAGCTTTCTTT

clone size: NA
D gene: TRBD1
V gene: TRBV28
J gene: TRBJ1-1
CDR3 protein: CASSLTGTVEAFF
CDR3 DNA: TGTGCCAGCAGTTTAACAGGGACAGTTGAAGCTTTCTTT

clone size: NA
D gene: TRBD1
V gene: TRBV29-1
J gene: TRBJ2-1
CDR3 protein: CSAGQGSGHEQFF
CDR3 DNA: TGCAGCGCCGGACAGGGGTCGGGACATGAGCAGTTCTTC

clone size: few
D gene: NA
V gene: TRBV25-1
J gene: TRBJ1-2
CDR3 protein: CASSDAGNYGYTF
CDR3 DNA: TGTGCCAGCAGTGACGCCGGTAACTATGGCTACACCTTC

clone size: NA
D gene: NA
V gene: TRBV6-6
J gene: TRBJ2-3
CDR3 protein: CASSPLGGPGTDTQYF
CDR3 DNA: TGTGCCAGCAGTCCGCTCGGGGGGCCCGGCACAGATACGCAGTATTTT

clone size: few
D gene: TRBD1
V gene: TRBV5-8
J gene: TRBJ2-3
CDR3 protein: CASSPPEVKGAIRQYF
CDR3 DNA: TGTGCCAGCAGCCCACCTGAAGTCAAGGGGGCTATCAGGCAGTATTTT

clone size: NA
D gene: NA
V gene: TRBV7-8
J gene: TRBJ2-5
CDR3 protein: CASSPNYGQETQYF
CDR3 DNA: TGTGCCAGCAGCCCAAACTACGGACAAGAGACCCAGTACTTC

clone size: NA
D gene: TRBD1
V gene: TRBV6-5
J gene: TRBJ1-5
CDR3 protein: CASRRTGLDQPQHF
CDR3 DNA: TGTGCCAGCAGGAGGACAGGGCTGGATCAGCCCCAGCATTTT

clone size: NA
D gene: NA
V gene: TRBV5-1
J gene: TRBJ2-2
CDR3 protein: CASSSSINTGELFF
CDR3 DNA: TGCGCCAGCAGCTCCTCTATTAACACCGGGGAGCTGTTTTTT

clone size: NA
D gene: TRBD2
V gene: TRBV5-1
J gene: TRBJ2-5
CDR3 protein: CASSYGLAQETQYF
CDR3 DNA: TGCGCCAGCAGCTACGGACTAGCGCAAGAGACCCAGTACTTC

clone size: few
D gene: NA
V gene: TRBV7-2
J gene: TRBJ2-6
CDR3 protein: CASSQRGSGANVLTF
CDR3 DNA: TGTGCCAGCAGCCAAAGGGGCTCTGGGGCCAACGTCCTGACTTTC

clone size: NA
D gene: NA
V gene: TRBV5-1
J gene: TRBJ2-7
CDR3 protein: CASSLGEVYEQYF
CDR3 DNA: TGCGCCAGCAGCTTGGGGGAGGTCTACGAGCAGTACTTC

clone size: few
D gene: TRBD2
V gene: TRBV5-1
J gene: TRBJ2-7
CDR3 protein: CASSLQSSGDDEQYF
CDR3 DNA: TGCGCCAGCAGCTTACAAAGTAGCGGGGACGACGAGCAGTACTTC

clone size: NA
D gene: NA
V gene: TRBV2
J gene: TRBJ1-2
CDR3 protein: CASLEREPSGYTF
CDR3 DNA: TGTGCCAGCCTGGAGAGGGAACCTTCGGGCTACACCTTC

clone size: few
D gene: NA
V gene: TRBV9
J gene: TRBJ2-5
CDR3 protein: CASSVGGGRETQYF
CDR3 DNA: TGTGCCAGCAGCGTAGGGGGAGGTAGGGAGACCCAGTACTTC

clone size: NA
D gene: TRBD2
V gene: TRBV2
J gene: TRBJ2-3
CDR3 protein: CASRGRASGKRTDTQYF
CDR3 DNA: TGTGCCAGCAGGGGGAGGGCTAGCGGGAAACGCACAGATACGCAGTATTTT

clone size: NA
D gene: NA
V gene: TRBV6-5
J gene: TRBJ1-1
CDR3 protein: CASSATAETEAFF
CDR3 DNA: TGTGCCAGCAGTGCCACAGCGGAGACTGAAGCTTTCTTT

clone size: few
D gene: TRBD1
V gene: TRBV11-2
J gene: TRBJ1-2
CDR3 protein: CASSLAGGGGYTF
CDR3 DNA: TGTGCCAGCAGCTTAGCAGGGGGAGGCGGCTACACCTTC

clone size: NA
D gene: TRBD2
V gene: TRBV5-4
J gene: TRBJ2-1
CDR3 protein: CASSRLAGGGELSYNEQFF
CDR3 DNA: TGTGCCAGCAGCCGACTAGCGGGAGGAGGGGAGCTCTCCTACAATGAGCAGTTCTTC

clone size: few
D gene: TRBD2
V gene: TRBV7-9
J gene: TRBJ2-1
CDR3 protein: CASSPGLAGVAEQFF
CDR3 DNA: TGTGCCAGCAGCCCGGGACTAGCGGGAGTTGCTGAGCAGTTCTTC

clone size: few
D gene: NA
V gene: TRBV12-2
J gene: TRBJ2-1
CDR3 protein: CANERAKGNEQFF
CDR3 DNA: TGTGCCAATGAGAGGGCCAAAGGTAATGAGCAGTTCTTC

clone size: few
D gene: NA
V gene: TRBV19
J gene: TRBJ2-7
CDR3 protein: CASSIQAADPYEQYF
CDR3 DNA: TGTGCCAGTAGTATCCAAGCGGCCGACCCCTACGAGCAGTACTTC

clone size: few
D gene: NA
V gene: TRBV2
J gene: TRBJ2-1
CDR3 protein: CASSEGGLEQFF
CDR3 DNA: TGTGCCAGCAGTGAGGGTGGGCTTGAGCAGTTCTTC

clone size: few
D gene: NA
V gene: TRBV5-4
J gene: TRBJ2-7
CDR3 protein: CASSLQGISYEQYF
CDR3 DNA: TGTGCCAGCAGCTTACAGGGTATCTCCTACGAGCAGTACTTC